A selection of T cell receptor beta chains follows, all from one sample in a study of blood T cell repertoires in COVID-19. The assay was immunoSEQ multiplex PCR, and TCRdb's table has in-frame clones only and misses some. The sample shows 150,000 or so clones, around 82% of them seen only once. Sequencing was carried out using peripheral blood. These receptors were taken from a man in his sixties with active or convalescent COVID-19. Both conserved end residues are trimmed from each CDR3.

J gene: TRBJ1-5
CDR3 length: 11
V gene: TRBV6-5
CDR3 protein: ATETGGGQPQH

J gene: TRBJ2-2
CDR3 length: 14
V gene: TRBV5-1
CDR3 protein: ASSLVSSRNTGELF

J gene: TRBJ2-5
CDR3 length: 13
V gene: TRBV3-1/TRBV3-2
CDR3 protein: ASSPPTGGSETQY

J gene: TRBJ2-4
CDR3 length: 14
V gene: TRBV5-1
CDR3 protein: ASSPIGGRAGNIQY

J gene: TRBJ2-7
CDR3 length: 11
V gene: TRBV6-6
CDR3 protein: ASSSLGAYEQY

J gene: TRBJ2-1
CDR3 length: 15
V gene: TRBV18
CDR3 protein: ASSPSRTGRTYNEQF

J gene: TRBJ1-5
CDR3 length: 13
V gene: TRBV6-6
CDR3 protein: ASSYDRGRQQPQH

J gene: TRBJ2-3
CDR3 length: 13
V gene: TRBV5-5
CDR3 protein: ASSSEGRNTDTQY

J gene: TRBJ1-5
CDR3 length: 11
V gene: TRBV2
CDR3 protein: AVGQGGSQPQH

J gene: TRBJ2-1
CDR3 length: 10
V gene: TRBV11-2
CDR3 protein: ASSPAMNEQF

J gene: TRBJ1-2
CDR3 length: 15
V gene: TRBV4-1
CDR3 protein: ASSQDGEWSGNYGYT

J gene: TRBJ2-4
CDR3 length: 16
V gene: TRBV6-2/TRBV6-3
CDR3 protein: ASSPRGSGGLAKNIQY

J gene: TRBJ2-2
CDR3 length: 12
V gene: TRBV2
CDR3 protein: ASSADSGTGELF

J gene: TRBJ1-3
CDR3 length: 13
V gene: TRBV6-5
CDR3 protein: ASRGQGRSGNTIY

J gene: TRBJ1-1
CDR3 length: 13
V gene: TRBV4-2
CDR3 protein: ASSQSTGPGTEAF

J gene: TRBJ1-1
CDR3 length: 12
V gene: TRBV7-9
CDR3 protein: ASSFSTGVTEAF

J gene: TRBJ2-1
CDR3 length: 13
V gene: TRBV7-8
CDR3 protein: ASSQPTGGIDEQF

J gene: TRBJ1-5
CDR3 length: 11
V gene: TRBV6-5
CDR3 protein: ASSPVHNQPQH

J gene: TRBJ2-1
CDR3 length: 15
V gene: TRBV10-3
CDR3 protein: AISGPREIPDYNEQF

J gene: TRBJ1-5
CDR3 length: 13
V gene: TRBV19
CDR3 protein: ASSIVPSGNQPQH

J gene: TRBJ2-1
CDR3 length: 10
V gene: TRBV6-5
CDR3 protein: ASSTSVNEQF

J gene: TRBJ1-1
CDR3 length: 13
V gene: TRBV5-5
CDR3 protein: ASSTQGQVATEAF

J gene: TRBJ1-3
CDR3 length: 10
V gene: TRBV12-3/TRBV12-4
CDR3 protein: ASRRPGDTIY

J gene: TRBJ2-3
CDR3 length: 16
V gene: TRBV15
CDR3 protein: ATSRLGGAGTRADTQY

J gene: TRBJ2-2
CDR3 length: 14
V gene: TRBV7-6
CDR3 protein: ASSLIQVPYTGELF

J gene: TRBJ1-2
CDR3 length: 11
V gene: TRBV29-1
CDR3 protein: SVATSANYGYT

J gene: TRBJ2-2
CDR3 length: 13
V gene: TRBV3-1/TRBV3-2
CDR3 protein: ASSWDRGRPGELF

J gene: TRBJ1-5
CDR3 length: 12
V gene: TRBV3-1/TRBV3-2
CDR3 protein: ASSQGLGGQPQH

J gene: TRBJ1-6
CDR3 length: 13
V gene: TRBV10-3
CDR3 protein: AISSGTLNNSPLH

J gene: TRBJ2-5
CDR3 length: 11
V gene: TRBV19
CDR3 protein: ASSTGHQETQY

J gene: TRBJ1-3
CDR3 length: 15
V gene: TRBV9
CDR3 protein: ASSVLPQGTSGNTIY

J gene: TRBJ2-1
CDR3 length: 11
V gene: TRBV11-2
CDR3 protein: ASRQGTYNEQF

J gene: TRBJ1-1
CDR3 length: 14
V gene: TRBV18
CDR3 protein: ASSPPVQGALSEAF

J gene: TRBJ2-3
CDR3 length: 14
V gene: TRBV10-3
CDR3 protein: AIGEGTSLSTDTQY

J gene: TRBJ1-2
CDR3 length: 13
V gene: TRBV28
CDR3 protein: ASSFGDIFNYGYT

J gene: TRBJ2-7
CDR3 length: 13
V gene: TRBV7-9
CDR3 protein: ASSLGGVVGDEQY

J gene: TRBJ2-1
CDR3 length: 15
V gene: TRBV29-1
CDR3 protein: SVEVRNHWQSLNEQF

J gene: TRBJ1-2
CDR3 length: 14
V gene: TRBV15
CDR3 protein: ATSRVRDRDNYGYT

J gene: TRBJ2-1
CDR3 length: 10
V gene: TRBV2
CDR3 protein: ASSAGYNEQF

J gene: TRBJ2-2
CDR3 length: 15
V gene: TRBV19
CDR3 protein: ASTNLKQGVRTGELF

J gene: TRBJ1-2
CDR3 length: 13
V gene: TRBV7-7
CDR3 protein: ASRRQGADNYGYT

J gene: TRBJ1-1
CDR3 length: 12
V gene: TRBV5-4
CDR3 protein: ASRIKGQNTEAF

J gene: TRBJ2-1
CDR3 length: 9
V gene: TRBV29-1
CDR3 protein: SARLAGGQF

J gene: TRBJ2-5
CDR3 length: 13
V gene: TRBV5-4
CDR3 protein: ASNVAGGRQETQY

J gene: TRBJ1-5
CDR3 length: 14
V gene: TRBV5-1
CDR3 protein: ASSLGSGGSNQPQH

J gene: TRBJ2-3
CDR3 length: 12
V gene: TRBV9
CDR3 protein: ASSVVSEPDTQY

J gene: TRBJ2-7
CDR3 length: 13
V gene: TRBV27
CDR3 protein: ASRVAGGGSYEQY

J gene: TRBJ2-1
CDR3 length: 13
V gene: TRBV6-4
CDR3 protein: ASSDQGLAHNEQF

J gene: TRBJ1-5
CDR3 length: 9
V gene: TRBV19
CDR3 protein: ASSQGGPQH

J gene: TRBJ1-2
CDR3 length: 11
V gene: TRBV5-1
CDR3 protein: ASSPDRAYGYT

J gene: TRBJ1-5
CDR3 length: 11
V gene: TRBV10-3
CDR3 protein: AIRRTEDQPQH

J gene: TRBJ2-7
CDR3 length: 13
V gene: TRBV6-5
CDR3 protein: ASSYSTGASYEQY

J gene: TRBJ1-1
CDR3 length: 11
V gene: TRBV29-1
CDR3 protein: SVVGQGDTEAF